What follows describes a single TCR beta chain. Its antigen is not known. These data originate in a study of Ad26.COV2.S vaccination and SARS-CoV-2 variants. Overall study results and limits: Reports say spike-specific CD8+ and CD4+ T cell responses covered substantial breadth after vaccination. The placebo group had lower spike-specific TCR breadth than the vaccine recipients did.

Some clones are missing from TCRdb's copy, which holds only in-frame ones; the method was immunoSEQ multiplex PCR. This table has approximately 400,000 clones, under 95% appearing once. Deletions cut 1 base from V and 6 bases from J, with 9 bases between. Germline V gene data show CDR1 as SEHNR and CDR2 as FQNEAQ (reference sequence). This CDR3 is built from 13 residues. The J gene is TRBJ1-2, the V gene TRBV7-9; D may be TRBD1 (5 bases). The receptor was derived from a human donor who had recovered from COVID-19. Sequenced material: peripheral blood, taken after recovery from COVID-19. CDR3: CASSLGGANGYTF. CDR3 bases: TGTGCCAGCAGCTTAGGAGGGGCGAATGGCTACACCTTC.